The 5 T cell receptor beta chains in this list originate from one sample, sequenced in a study of CD8+ T cells in alopecia areata. Once RNA had been extracted, it was reverse transcribed into cDNA to act as the sequencing template. The assay was immunoSEQ multiplex PCR, and TCRdb's table has in-frame clones only and misses some. Here the sample spans roughly 150,000 clones, approximately 53% being singletons. The sample was CD8+ T cells sorted from blood, taken at week 0. The source of these receptors is a human donor with alopecia areata.

In the case of this clone: Other DNA sequences in the same sample also yield this CDR3. The V and J genes are TRBV7-2 and TRBJ2-3; D possibly uses TRBD1 or TRBD2 (5 bases each). The V and J ends lost 5 bases and 3 bases respectively, with 12 bases between them. The CDR3 runs to 14 residues. In germline, CDR1 is SGHTA, CDR2 FQGNSA. For the CDR3, the DNA is TGTGCCAGCAGCCCCTCTGGGGGAACAGATACGCAGTATTTT. It translates to CASSPSGGTDTQYF. The full variable domain, its missing parts supplied by reference TRBV7-2 and TRBJ2-3, is GAGVSQSPSNKVTEKGKDVELRCDPISGHTALYWYRQSLGQGLEFLIYFQGNSAPDKSGLPSDRFSAERTGGSVSTLTIQRTQQEDSAVYLCASSPSGGTDTQYFGPGTRLTVL.

This sequence joins TRBV9 and TRBJ1-1; D possibly corresponds to TRBD1 (5 bases). Trimming removed 4 bases at V and 2 bases at J, with 15 bases between. The CDR3 is 15 residues long. Per the germline V gene, CDR1 is SGDLS and CDR2 is YYNGEE. As DNA, the CDR3 is TGTGCCAGCAGCCCCTACGGGCAGGGCAACACTGAAGCTTTCTTT. This gives the protein CASSPYGQGNTEAFF.

The genes are TRBV9 and TRBJ2-1, with D possibly matching TRBD2 (7 bases). Germline CDR1 SGDLS, CDR2 YYNGEE. Trimming cost V 2 bases and J 7 bases, with 13 bases left between them. The CDR3 is made up of 14 amino acids. CDR3 amino acids: CASSVAGALNEQFF. DNA of the CDR3: TGTGCCAGCAGCGTTGCGGGGGCCCTAAATGAGCAGTTCTTC.

This clone was seen many times. The rearrangement uses TRBV28 and TRBJ2-7; 7 bases map to TRBD1. Germline CDR1 MDHEN, CDR2 SYDVKM. Unmatched junction bases numbered 7, after V lost 7 bases and J lost 4 bases. The CDR3 sequence is 13 residues long. The CDR3 spells CASTPTGWYEQYF. In nucleotides, the CDR3 is TGTGCCAGCACCCCGACAGGGTGGTACGAGCAGTACTTC. Full variable domain (outside the CDR3, taken from reference TRBV28 and TRBJ2-7): DVKVTQSSRYLVKRTGEKVFLECVQDMDHENMFWYRQDPGLGLRLIYFSYDVKMKEKGDIPEGYSVSREKKERFSLILESASTNQTSMYLCASTPTGWYEQYFGPGTRLTVT.

This clone was counted a few times. The chain couples TRBV4-3 to TRBJ2-7; D may be TRBD1 (6 bases). This CDR3 contains 13 residues. Trimming took off 4 bases at V and 3 bases at J, with 10 bases between the two ends. Germline V gene sequence: CDR1 LGHNA, CDR2 YSLEER. The DNA of the CDR3 is TGCGCCAGCAGCCCCACCAGGGGCTACGAGCAGTACTTC. Amino acids: CASSPTRGYEQYF.